This T cell receptor beta chain was sequenced for a study of a mutant IDH1 vaccine in newly diagnosed glioma. Study in general: Most patients had radiochemotherapy with temozolomide before enrollment; others had one alone. General study findings and limits: It was about 93% of patients that developed vaccine-induced immune responses.

Time point in this sample: week 5, during vaccination. Each vaccine dose was 300 ug of mutant IDH1 20-mer peptide, with topical imiquimod. Data came from immunoSEQ multiplex PCR; TCRdb stores just in-frame clones and leaves some out. The sample has over 50,000 clones; about 87% are singletons. With respect to this clone: Its antigen is still unknown.

Trimming took 2 bases from V and 4 from J, leaving 18 bases between them. Germline CDR1 reads KGHSH; CDR2 reads LQKENI. The CDR3 loop spans 17 amino acids. This sequence originates from a woman aged 40-49 years with glioma. Sample: PBMCs, taken from a glioma patient whose treatment included an IDH1 peptide vaccine. This rearrangement joins TRBV18 to TRBJ2-1; weak D call: TRBD2 (6 bases). This CDR3 is CASSPGSGSPTYNEQFF. CDR3 DNA: TGTGCCAGCTCACCAGGGTCCGGGAGCCCTACTTACAATGAGCAGTTCTTC.